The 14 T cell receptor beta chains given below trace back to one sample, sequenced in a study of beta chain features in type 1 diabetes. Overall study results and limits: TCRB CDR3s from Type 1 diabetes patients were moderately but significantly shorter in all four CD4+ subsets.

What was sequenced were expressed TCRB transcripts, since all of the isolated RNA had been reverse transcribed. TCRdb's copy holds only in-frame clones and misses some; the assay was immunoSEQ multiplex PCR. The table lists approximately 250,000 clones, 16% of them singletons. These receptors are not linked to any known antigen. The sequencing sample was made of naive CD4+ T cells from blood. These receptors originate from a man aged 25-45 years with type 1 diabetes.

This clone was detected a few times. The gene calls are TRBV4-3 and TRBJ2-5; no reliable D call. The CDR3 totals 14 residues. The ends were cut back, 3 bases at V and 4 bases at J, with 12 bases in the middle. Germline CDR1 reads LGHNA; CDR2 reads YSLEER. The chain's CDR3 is CASSQDANTETQYF. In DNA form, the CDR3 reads TGCGCCAGCAGCCAGGACGCGAATACAGAGACCCAGTACTTC.

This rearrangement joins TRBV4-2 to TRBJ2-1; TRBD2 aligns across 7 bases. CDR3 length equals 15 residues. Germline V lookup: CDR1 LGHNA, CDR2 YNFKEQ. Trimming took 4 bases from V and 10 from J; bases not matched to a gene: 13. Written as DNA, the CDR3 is TGTGCCAGCAGCCCGCGGGAGATTGCCCTTCGAGAGCAGTTCTTC. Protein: CASSPREIALREQFF.

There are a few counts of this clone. In nucleotides, the CDR3 is TGTGCCAGCTCACCGGGACAGTCCTCCTACGAGCAGTACTTC. Protein sequence: CASSPGQSSYEQYF. The gene calls are TRBV18 and TRBJ2-7; 7 bases match TRBD1. This CDR3 spans 14 amino acids. CDR1 is KGHSH and CDR2 is LQKENI in the germline V gene. J was trimmed by 0 bases and V by 3 bases; bases with no gene match: 2.

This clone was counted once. CDR3 DNA: TGTGCCAGCTCACCATCCGCGACAGGGGGCTACGAGCAGTACTTC. This translates into CASSPSATGGYEQYF. This chain links TRBV18 with TRBJ2-7; 9 bases fit TRBD1. The length of the CDR3 is 15 residues. J gave up 3 bases and V 2 bases, and 5 bases lay outside the gene matches. Looked up from germline, CDR1 is KGHSH and CDR2 is LQKENI.

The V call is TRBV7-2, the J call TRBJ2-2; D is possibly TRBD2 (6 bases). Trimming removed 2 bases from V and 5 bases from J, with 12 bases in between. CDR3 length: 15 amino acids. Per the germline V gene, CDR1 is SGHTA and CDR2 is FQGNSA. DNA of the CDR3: TGTGCCAGCAGCTTATTATTCCTAGCGACCGGGGAGCTGTTTTTT. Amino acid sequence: CASSLLFLATGELFF.

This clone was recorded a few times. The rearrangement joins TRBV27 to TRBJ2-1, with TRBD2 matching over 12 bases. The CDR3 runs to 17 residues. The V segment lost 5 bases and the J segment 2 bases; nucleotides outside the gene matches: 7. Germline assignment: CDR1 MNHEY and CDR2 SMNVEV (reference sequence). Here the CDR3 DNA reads TGTGCCAGCAGTCCGGGGACTAGCGGGCCCCCCTACAATGAGCAGTTCTTC. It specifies CASSPGTSGPPYNEQFF.

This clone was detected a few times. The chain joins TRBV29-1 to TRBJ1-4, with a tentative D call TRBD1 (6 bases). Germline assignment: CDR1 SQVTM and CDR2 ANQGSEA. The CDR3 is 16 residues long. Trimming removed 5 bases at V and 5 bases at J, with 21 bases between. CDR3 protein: CSVYLVEGVPNEKLFF. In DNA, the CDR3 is TGCAGCGTTTACCTGGTTGAGGGGGTACCAAATGAAAAACTGTTTTTT.

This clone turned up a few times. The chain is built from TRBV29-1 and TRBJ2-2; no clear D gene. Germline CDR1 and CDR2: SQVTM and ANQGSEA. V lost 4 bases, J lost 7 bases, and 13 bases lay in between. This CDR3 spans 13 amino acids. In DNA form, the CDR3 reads TGCAGCGTTGTGTTGCGGCCGCGCGGGGAGCTGTTTTTT. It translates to CSVVLRPRGELFF.

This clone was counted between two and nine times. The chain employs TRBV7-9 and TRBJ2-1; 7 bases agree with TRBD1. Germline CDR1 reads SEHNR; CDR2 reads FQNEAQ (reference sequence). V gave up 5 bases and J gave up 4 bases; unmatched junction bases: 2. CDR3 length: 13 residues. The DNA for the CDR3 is TGTGCCAGCAGCCAACAGGGGTACAATGAGCAGTTCTTC. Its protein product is CASSQQGYNEQFF.

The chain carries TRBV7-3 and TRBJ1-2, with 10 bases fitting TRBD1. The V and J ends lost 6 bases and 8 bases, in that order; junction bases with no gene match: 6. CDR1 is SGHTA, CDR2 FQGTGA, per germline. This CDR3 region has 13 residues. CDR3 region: CASSFDRGQGYTF. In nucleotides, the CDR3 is TGTGCCAGCAGTTTCGACAGGGGGCAAGGCTACACCTTC. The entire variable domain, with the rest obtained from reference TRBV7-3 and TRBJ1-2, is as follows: GAGVSQTPSNKVTEKGKYVELRCDPISGHTALYWYRQSLGQGPEFLIYFQGTGAADDSGLPNDRFFAVRPEGSVSTLKIQRTERGDSAVYLCASSFDRGQGYTFGSGTRLTVV.

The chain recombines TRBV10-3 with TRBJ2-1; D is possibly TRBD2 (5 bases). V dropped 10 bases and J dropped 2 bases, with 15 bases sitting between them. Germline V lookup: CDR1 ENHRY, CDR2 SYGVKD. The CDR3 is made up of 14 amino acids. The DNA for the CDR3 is TGTGCCACCGAACCGGGATCCGCCTACAATGAGCAGTTCTTC. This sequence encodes CATEPGSAYNEQFF.

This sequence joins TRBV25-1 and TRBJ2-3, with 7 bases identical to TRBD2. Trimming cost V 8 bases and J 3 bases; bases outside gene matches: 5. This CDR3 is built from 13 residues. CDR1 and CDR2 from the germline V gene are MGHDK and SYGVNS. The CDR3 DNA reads TGTGCCAGCCGACTAGCTGGGACAGATACGCAGTATTTT. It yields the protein CASRLAGTDTQYF.

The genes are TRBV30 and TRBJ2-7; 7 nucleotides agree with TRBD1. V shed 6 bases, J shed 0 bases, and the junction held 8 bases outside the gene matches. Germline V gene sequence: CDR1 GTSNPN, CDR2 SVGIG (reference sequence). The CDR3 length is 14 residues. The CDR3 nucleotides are TGTGCCTGTTCCTTATGGGACAGCTCCTACGAGCAGTACTTC. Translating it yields CACSLWDSSYEQYF.

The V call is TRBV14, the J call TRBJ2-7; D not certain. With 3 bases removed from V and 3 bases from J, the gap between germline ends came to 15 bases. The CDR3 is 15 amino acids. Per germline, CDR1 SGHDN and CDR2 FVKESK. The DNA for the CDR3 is TGTGCCAGCAGCCATGGACCGGGCTACAGCTACGAGCAGTACTTC. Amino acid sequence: CASSHGPGYSYEQYF. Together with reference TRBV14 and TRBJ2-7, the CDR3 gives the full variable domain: EAGVTQFPSHSVIEKGQTVTLRCDPISGHDNLYWYRRVMGKEIKFLLHFVKESKQDESGMPNNRFLAERTGGTYSTLKVQPAELEDSGVYFCASSHGPGYSYEQYFGPGTRLTVT.